The sequence of this T cell receptor (beta chain) was determined in a study of cytomegalovirus exposure and HLA in healthy donors. Germline CDR1 and CDR2: SGHTA and FQGTGA. The CDR3 has 12 residues. V lost 6 bases to trimming and J lost 5 bases; unmatched junction nucleotides: 4. Use of 60 Vbeta and 13 Jbeta primers characterized the PCR. The protocol was immunoSEQ multiplex PCR, while the TCRdb copy is restricted to in-frame clones and leaves out a portion. This table holds more than 140,000 clones, roughly four fifths found once. This TCR derives from a man aged 18 to 30 in good health and CMV-seropositive. J is TRBJ2-7 and V is TRBV7-3, with 7 positions matching TRBD1. What was sequenced was PBMCs. The CDR3 here is CASSSTGNEQYF. As DNA, the CDR3 is TGTGCCAGCAGTTCGACAGGGAACGAGCAGTACTTC.